One and the same sample provided the 24 T cell receptor beta chains below, sequenced in a study of blood T cell repertoires in COVID-19. Here immunoSEQ multiplex PCR was the method, and the copy in TCRdb shows in-frame clones only, minus some. The table includes hundreds of thousands of clones, over 75% detected once. Source material: PBMCs or T cells enriched from blood (not recorded which). Receptor source: a woman aged 40-49 years who had recovered from COVID-19.

V usage is TRBV29-1 and J usage is TRBJ2-7; a weak D match, TRBD2 (6 bases). The length of the CDR3 is 14 residues. CDR1 is SQVTM, CDR2 ANQGSEA, per germline. The ends were cut back, 7 bases at V and 4 bases at J, with 20 bases in the middle. Written as DNA, the CDR3 is TGCAGCGCCTTATTGACTAGTCATCGGTACGAGCAGTACTTC. Amino acid sequence: CSALLTSHRYEQYF.

The chain is built from TRBV19 and TRBJ1-2; 7 bases are a match to TRBD1. With 5 bases clipped from V and 2 bases from J, the junction kept 5 bases outside the gene matches. The CDR3 has 14 amino acids. CDR1 LNHDA and CDR2 SQIVND come from the germline V gene (reference sequence). CDR3 DNA sequence: TGTGCCAGTAGTCTACAGGGGAACAACTATGGCTACACCTTC. It codes for CASSLQGNNYGYTF.

The chain combines TRBV5-1 with TRBJ2-7; 13 positions agree with TRBD2. The CDR3 consists of 14 residues. Trimming at V came to 4 bases and at J to 6 bases, leaving 4 bases not matched to a gene. Germline lookup yields CDR1 SGHRS and CDR2 YFSETQ. The CDR3 DNA is TGCGCCAGCAGCCAACTAGCGGGGGGGTTCGAGCAGTACTTC. Encoded protein: CASSQLAGGFEQYF.

This sequence joins TRBV5-1 and TRBJ2-7; 7 bases map to TRBD2. Germline lookup yields CDR1 SGHRS and CDR2 YFSETQ. The CDR3 has 15 residues. The J segment lost 2 bases and the V segment lost 4 bases, leaving 9 bases of the junction unmatched. The CDR3 here is CASSPSGGLPYEQYF. Here the CDR3 DNA reads TGCGCCAGCAGCCCATCGGGAGGTCTTCCCTACGAGCAGTACTTC.

This rearrangement joins TRBV5-1 to TRBJ2-1; 7 positions agree with TRBD2. After removal of 5 bases from V and 9 bases from J, the junction contained 14 bases not matched to a gene. CDR1 and CDR2 from the germline V gene are SGHRS and YFSETQ. The CDR3 spans 15 residues. CDR3: CASRPGAGDSGEQFF. CDR3 DNA: TGCGCCAGCAGGCCGGGTGCGGGGGATTCGGGTGAGCAGTTCTTC.

This sequence joins TRBV27 and TRBJ2-1; possibly TRBD2 for D (7 bases). Deletions cut 3 bases from V and 10 bases from J, with 13 bases between. Germline V gene sequence: CDR1 MNHEY, CDR2 SMNVEV (reference sequence). CDR3 length equals 13 residues. CDR3 DNA: TGTGCCAGCAGTTTGGGGGGGCGCGCGGAGCAGTTCTTC. It specifies CASSLGGRAEQFF.

J is TRBJ1-1 and V is TRBV19, with D unclear. This CDR3 region has 19 residues. Germline V gene sequence: CDR1 LNHDA, CDR2 SQIVND (reference sequence). V dropped 0 bases and J dropped 5 bases, with 25 bases sitting between them. CDR3 region: CASSIEPPTPIIFKTEAFF. For the CDR3, the DNA is TGTGCCAGTAGTATAGAACCCCCTACCCCCATAATATTTAAGACTGAAGCTTTCTTT.

The CDR3 reads CASSLRQSTEAFF. The CDR3 region has the DNA TGTGCCAGCAGCCTTAGACAGTCCACTGAAGCTTTCTTT. This chain joins TRBV6-5 and TRBJ1-1, with a weak D call TRBD1 (5 bases). V was trimmed by 6 bases and J by 4 bases, leaving 12 bases between them. The CDR3 sequence is 13 residues long. Germline V gene lookup returns CDR1 MNHEY and CDR2 SVGAGI.

J is TRBJ2-2 and V is TRBV10-1; 7 bases match TRBD2. Trimming cost V 9 bases and J 4 bases; bases outside gene matches: 11. The CDR3 totals 15 residues. Germline loops: CDR1 WNHNN, CDR2 SYGVQD (reference sequence). The CDR3 nucleotides are TGCGCCAGTTGGGGGGGTAGGGTCGGCACCGGGGAGCTGTTTTTT. This gives the protein CASWGGRVGTGELFF.

As DNA, the CDR3 is TGTGCCAGCAGTGAATTAGGGGACAATGAAGCTTTCTTT. This codes for CASSELGDNEAFF. J is TRBJ1-1 and V is TRBV2; D might be TRBD1 (6 bases). The V end lost 2 bases, the J end lost 7 bases, and 11 bases lay between the germline ends. This CDR3 contains 13 residues. CDR1 and CDR2 (germline): SNHLY, FYNNEI.

The J gene is TRBJ2-3, the V gene TRBV11-2; 7 positions match TRBD1. The CDR3 loop spans 18 amino acids. The germline CDR1 and CDR2 sequences are SGHAT and FQNNGV. V trimming: 5 bases; J trimming: 0 bases; junction bases outside the gene matches: 14. The CDR3 spells CASSKPGQPSSSTDTQYF. Here the CDR3 DNA reads TGTGCCAGCAGCAAACCGGGACAGCCAAGCTCTAGCACAGATACGCAGTATTTT.

CDR3 sequence: CASSPRLAGGNEQFF. The CDR3 bases are TGTGCCAGCAGCCCCCGACTAGCGGGAGGCAATGAGCAGTTCTTC. The gene calls are TRBV7-2 and TRBJ2-1; 13 nucleotides line up with TRBD2. From germline, CDR1 is SGHTA and CDR2 FQGNSA. CDR3 length equals 15 residues. J was trimmed by 6 bases and V by 5 bases; bases with no gene match: 4.

The chain combines TRBV28 with TRBJ2-6, with D maybe TRBD2 (6 bases). V was clipped by 7 bases and J by 2 bases, with 15 bases between them. The CDR3 contains 16 residues. From germline, CDR1 is MDHEN and CDR2 SYDVKM. The CDR3 reads CASTFLGEAGANVLTF. The CDR3 nucleotides are TGTGCCAGCACCTTTCTTGGGGAGGCTGGGGCCAACGTCCTGACTTTC. The full variable domain, with the rest looked up from reference TRBV28 and TRBJ2-6, is DVKVTQSSRYLVKRTGEKVFLECVQDMDHENMFWYRQDPGLGLRLIYFSYDVKMKEKGDIPEGYSVSREKKERFSLILESASTNQTSMYLCASTFLGEAGANVLTFGAGSRLTVL.

The chain links TRBV5-4 to TRBJ2-3, with 9 bases identical to TRBD2. Germline V gene lookup returns CDR1 SGHNT and CDR2 YYREEE (reference sequence). V lost 4 bases, J lost 3 bases, and 9 bases stayed unmatched. CDR3 length: 16 residues. DNA of the CDR3: TGTGCCAGCAGCAGCTACGGCGGGGGGGTTACAGATACGCAGTATTTT. Protein sequence: CASSSYGGGVTDTQYF.

The rearrangement uses TRBV5-5 and TRBJ2-4, with D possibly being TRBD2 (6 bases). The germline gives CDR1 SGHKS, CDR2 YYEKEE (reference sequence). This CDR3 is built from 16 residues. The germline V and J ends were trimmed by 0 bases and 3 bases, with 13 bases remaining between them. This CDR3 reads CASSLAVEGGKNIQYF. CDR3 sequence (DNA): TGTGCCAGCAGCTTGGCCGTAGAGGGAGGCAAAAACATTCAGTACTTC.

This clone was seen just once. This sequence joins TRBV18 and TRBJ2-5; 7 bases are shared with TRBD1. With V trimmed by 6 bases and J by 4 bases, 5 bases remained unmatched. The CDR3 has 13 amino acids. Germline V CDR1 and CDR2: KGHSH, LQKENI. As DNA, the CDR3 is TGTGCCAGCTCCCGAGACAGGGTAGAGACCCAGTACTTC. It encodes CASSRDRVETQYF.

The CDR3 DNA sequence: TGTGCCAGCTCACCAAGACAGGGGGGCACAGATACGCAGTATTTT. The encoded protein is CASSPRQGGTDTQYF. J is TRBJ2-3 and V is TRBV18, with 9 bases lining up with TRBD1. The CDR3 totals 15 residues. Germline loops: CDR1 KGHSH, CDR2 LQKENI. With V trimmed by 2 bases and J by 1 base, 1 base remained unmatched. The full variable domain, rest sourced from reference TRBV18 and TRBJ2-3, is NAGVMQNPRHLVRRRGQEARLRCSPMKGHSHVYWYRQLPEEGLKFMVYLQKENIIDESGMPKERFSAEFPKEGPSILRIQQVVRGDSAAYFCASSPRQGGTDTQYFGPGTRLTVL.

The chain couples TRBV2 to TRBJ2-3; D gene uncertain. The germline V gene encodes CDR1 SNHLY and CDR2 FYNNEI. Trimming stripped 7 bases from V and 0 bases from J, with 14 bases between. This CDR3 has 15 amino acids. In DNA form, the CDR3 reads TGTGCCAGCATCCCAGACGTAGCTAGCACAGATACGCAGTATTTT. Amino acids: CASIPDVASTDTQYF.

DNA for the CDR3: TGTGCCAGCAGCCAAGACAATTTCGACAGACAGGAGATTCAAGAGACCCAGTACTTC. Translated: CASSQDNFDRQEIQETQYF. The chain is built from TRBV3-1 (or the pseudogene TRBV3-2) and TRBJ2-5; D possibly corresponds to TRBD1 (6 bases). CDR3 length equals 19 residues. CDR1 and CDR2 from the germline V gene are LGHDT and YNNKEL (reference sequence). V dropped 0 bases and J dropped 2 bases, with 22 bases sitting between them.

The rearrangement joins TRBV27 to TRBJ2-2; 9 bases match TRBD2. The V and J ends lost 9 bases and 3 bases, in that order; junction bases with no gene match: 20. Germline V CDR1 and CDR2: MNHEY, SMNVEV (reference sequence). CDR3 size: 19 residues. CDR3 sequence reads: CASSAMLAGPSRDTGELFF. The CDR3 DNA sequence: TGTGCCAGTTCGGCGATGCTAGCGGGACCCTCGAGGGACACCGGGGAGCTGTTTTTT.

J is TRBJ1-4 and V is TRBV30; tentatively, D is TRBD1 (5 bases). V was cut by 3 bases and J by 8 bases, with 22 bases left in between. The CDR3 loop spans 16 amino acids. Germline CDR1 and CDR2: GTSNPN and SVGIG (reference sequence). CDR3 nucleotides: TGTGCCTGGAGCCCCACCCTCGACAGCTTGGGGGAAAAACTGTTTTTT. Its translation is CAWSPTLDSLGEKLFF.

The DNA of the CDR3 is TGTGCCAGCAGCAAAGCGACAGGGGCGGTCTTC. Protein sequence: CASSKATGAVF. The gene calls are TRBV21-1 and TRBJ1-2; the D call in the table, TRBD1, was not verified against the DNA. TRBV21-1 is a recognized pseudogene. This CDR3 has 11 residues.

The chain recombines TRBV15 with TRBJ2-5; TRBD2 is a possible D gene (7 bases). CDR3 length: 14 residues. The germline gives CDR1 LNHNV, CDR2 YYDKDF (reference sequence). Trimming took off 5 bases at V and 5 bases at J, with 15 bases between the two ends. The CDR3 DNA follows: TGTGCCACCAGCCGTGACGGGGGGCGGGAGACCCAGTACTTC. Its protein is CATSRDGGRETQYF.

This sequence joins TRBV9 and TRBJ2-2, with 8 bases fitting TRBD2. Trimming cost V 0 bases and J 7 bases; bases outside gene matches: 8. Germline CDR1 reads SGDLS; CDR2 reads YYNGEE. The CDR3 loop spans 16 amino acids. CDR3 residues: CASSVGPSGGDGELFF. The CDR3 DNA sequence: TGTGCCAGCAGCGTAGGTCCCAGCGGGGGAGACGGGGAGCTGTTTTTT.